The rows below give T cell receptor beta chains drawn from one sample of a study of cytomegalovirus exposure and HLA in healthy donors. TCRdb's copy holds only in-frame clones and misses some; the assay was immunoSEQ multiplex PCR. The sample contains under 150,000 clones, approximately 79% of which appear only once. The sequenced sample was PBMCs. These receptors were taken from a man aged 18-30 years in good health and CMV-seronegative. CDR3s include the opening cysteine and the closing phenylalanine or tryptophan. D genes are given only for firm matches. A clone size is listed for some rows: how often the clone was seen (once, few, many), or a class if it is expanded.

v_call	clone_size	j_call	d_call	cdr3_nt	cdr3_aa
TRBV30	NA	TRBJ2-2	NA	TGTGCCTGGAGTGTACCCGGCAGGCGACTAACCGGGGAGCTGTTTTTT	CAWSVPGRRLTGELFF
TRBV6-6	NA	TRBJ2-1	NA	TGTGCCAGCAGTTACTCGCGAAGGACAGCTTACAATGAGCAGTTCTTC	CASSYSRRTAYNEQFF
TRBV6-5	NA	TRBJ2-5	TRBD2	TGTGCCAGCAGTGGACTAGCGGGGGGGCAAGAGACCCAGTACTTC	CASSGLAGGQETQYF
TRBV7-2	once	TRBJ2-2	TRBD2	TGTGCCAGCAGCTTAGGGGGGAGGGTGAACACCGGGGAGCTGTTTTTT	CASSLGGRVNTGELFF
TRBV2	NA	TRBJ2-2	NA	TGTGCCAGCATTAACGGCGCGGGGAGCAACACCGGGGAGCTGTTTTTT	CASINGAGSNTGELFF
TRBV10-3	NA	TRBJ1-4	NA	TGTGCCATCAGTGAGTCGCTGGGGCGATTGTCTAATGAAAAACTGTTTTTT	CAISESLGRLSNEKLFF
TRBV7-6	few	TRBJ1-1	TRBD1	TGTGCCAGCAGTTCTCGACAGGGAAAAAACACTGAAGCTTTCTTT	CASSSRQGKNTEAFF
TRBV6-1	few	TRBJ1-2	NA	TGTGCCAGCAGTGAAGTCGGCAGGGTCTATGGCTACACCTTC	CASSEVGRVYGYTF
TRBV5-1	NA	TRBJ2-7	TRBD2	TGCGCCAGCAGCTCCTGGACTAGCGGAAGTAACGAGCAGTACTTC	CASSSWTSGSNEQYF
TRBV28	few	TRBJ2-7	NA	TGTGCCAGCAGTCCCCCAGGGGCCCTACTCGGTTTC	CASSPPGALLGF
TRBV10-2	NA	TRBJ2-2	TRBD1	TGCGCCAGCAGTGAGACCGGGACAGGGCGGTTTGGCACCGGGGAGCTGTTTTTT	CASSETGTGRFGTGELFF
TRBV6-4	NA	TRBJ2-1	TRBD2	TGTGCCAGCAGTGTAGCGGGGGGGCGTAATGAGCAGTTCTTC	CASSVAGGRNEQFF
TRBV4-1	NA	TRBJ2-1	NA	TGCGCCAGCAGCCAAGATAGTAACAGGGTGGAGGATGAGCAGTTCTTC	CASSQDSNRVEDEQFF
TRBV4-3	NA	TRBJ2-7	TRBD2	TGCGCCAGCAGCCAAGAAACGGGGGGGTTCCCCTACGAGCAGTACTTC	CASSQETGGFPYEQYF
TRBV5-4	NA	TRBJ1-4	TRBD1	TGTGCCAGCAGCTTAGGACAGGGGGCGCCGAATGAAAAACTGTTTTTT	CASSLGQGAPNEKLFF
TRBV18	NA	TRBJ2-7	TRBD1	TGTGCCAGCTCGGTATCTGGACAGGGTCTCTACGAGCAGTACTTC	CASSVSGQGLYEQYF
TRBV7-3	NA	TRBJ1-6	NA	TGTGCCAGCAGCTTAGGGGGGGGAGGGATCTCACCCCTCCACTTT	CASSLGGGGISPLHF
TRBV7-7	few	TRBJ1-2	TRBD1	TGTGCTAGCAGACTCCGGGACAGACTCTATGGCTACACCTTC	CASRLRDRLYGYTF
TRBV7-8	NA	TRBJ1-5	NA	TGTGCCAGCAGCGCGGGAGTTCAGCCCCAGCATTTT	CASSAGVQPQHF
TRBV19	NA	TRBJ1-2	TRBD1	TGTGCCAGTAGCCGTGTCCCGGGACAGGGGGCGGTCTATGGCTACACCTTC	CASSRVPGQGAVYGYTF
TRBV6-5	NA	TRBJ2-2	NA	TGTGCCAGCAGTCAGGACTCCCACGGTACCGGGGAGCTGTTTTTT	CASSQDSHGTGELFF
TRBV18	NA	TRBJ1-1	NA	TGTGCCAGCTCACCATTTGACCAGGGGCAAGCGAGCACTGAAGCTTTCTTT	CASSPFDQGQASTEAFF
TRBV7-9	NA	TRBJ2-3	NA	TGTGCCAGCACCCGAGCTAATACGGGGACAGATACGCAGTATTTT	CASTRANTGTDTQYF
TRBV15	few	TRBJ1-1	NA	TGTGCCACCAGCTCCCGGGACACTGAAGCTTTCTTT	CATSSRDTEAFF
TRBV7-8	NA	TRBJ2-5	TRBD1	TGTGCCAGCAGCTTAACATTATCCGGGACAGGGGGTTCGGATGGGGAGACCCAGTACTTC	CASSLTLSGTGGSDGETQYF
TRBV19	once	TRBJ2-2	NA	TGTGCCAGTAGTATACGGGGGGCTGCCGGGGAGCTGTTTTTT	CASSIRGAAGELFF
TRBV6-6	NA	TRBJ2-5	TRBD1	TGTGCCAGCAGTTATTGGGACAGGGGACAAGAGACCCAGTACTTC	CASSYWDRGQETQYF
TRBV5-1	NA	TRBJ1-2	NA	TGCGCCAGCAGCTGGAGGGAGACTAACTATGGCTACACCTTC	CASSWRETNYGYTF
TRBV27	NA	TRBJ1-2	NA	TGTGCCAGCAGTTTATCCACAAAATCGAGCTACACCTTC	CASSLSTKSSYTF
TRBV9	NA	TRBJ1-2	NA	TGTGCCAGCAGCGAGGAGGGGCACAGTGGTAACTATGGCTACACCTTC	CASSEEGHSGNYGYTF
TRBV4-3	NA	TRBJ2-7	NA	TGCGCCAGCAGCCAGGGGGGAGACAGGGTAACCTACGAGCAGTACTTC	CASSQGGDRVTYEQYF
TRBV12-5	NA	TRBJ1-1	NA	TGTGCTAGTGTTCGGGACACGGTGGACACTGAAGCTTTCTTT	CASVRDTVDTEAFF
TRBV6-1	NA	TRBJ2-2	NA	TGTGCCAGCAGAATCGACAGCAGGAACACCGGGGAGCTGTTTTTT	CASRIDSRNTGELFF
TRBV27	NA	TRBJ1-6	NA	TGTGCCAGCAGACAAGGGCGGGTTGATGGTAATTCACCCCTCCACTTT	CASRQGRVDGNSPLHF
TRBV7-9	NA	TRBJ2-7	NA	TGTTCCAGCAGCTTAGCCCAGGGCGAGCAGTACTTC	CSSSLAQGEQYF
TRBV6-5	NA	TRBJ2-7	TRBD1	TGTGCCACGGGACAGGGATCCTACGAGCAGTACTTC	CATGQGSYEQYF
TRBV7-9	NA	TRBJ2-7	NA	TGTGCCAGCAGCTTATGGGCCGACCCCTACGAGCAGTACTTC	CASSLWADPYEQYF
TRBV6-5	NA	TRBJ1-2	NA	TGTGCCAGCGGCAGGGACTATGGCTACACCTTC	CASGRDYGYTF
TRBV7-9	NA	TRBJ1-4	TRBD1	TGTGCCAGCAGCTACACCGACAGGGAGGTTAATGAAAAACTGTTTTTT	CASSYTDREVNEKLFF
TRBV2	NA	TRBJ1-3	TRBD1	TGTGCCAGCAGTGAGGGGACAGGAGGAAACACCATATATTTT	CASSEGTGGNTIYF
TRBV12-5	NA	TRBJ1-2	TRBD1	TGTGCTAGTGGTTTGGCTAAAAGGGACAGCCGTTGGGGCTACACCTTC	CASGLAKRDSRWGYTF
TRBV18	NA	TRBJ1-2	NA	TGTGCCAGCTCACTACGTGAGGGTCATGGCTACACCTTC	CASSLREGHGYTF
TRBV7-6	NA	TRBJ1-2	TRBD1	TGTGCCAGCAGCCCCAGGGGGGTCCCCTATGGCTACACCTTC	CASSPRGVPYGYTF
TRBV5-5	few	TRBJ2-3	TRBD1	TGTGCCAGCAGCTCATCCGGGACAGTCGCAGATACGCAGTATTTT	CASSSSGTVADTQYF
TRBV5-4	NA	TRBJ1-2	NA	TGTGCCAGCAGCTTGGTAGAGTTTGCTAACTATGGCTACACCTTC	CASSLVEFANYGYTF
TRBV5-1	NA	TRBJ1-1	NA	TGCGCCAGCAGCTTGAAAGCGGACACTGAAGCTTTCTTT	CASSLKADTEAFF
TRBV11-2	NA	TRBJ2-1	TRBD2	TGTGCCAGCAGCTACTATTCCCAGCGGGGGGTGGGAAGGGAGCAGTTCTTC	CASSYYSQRGVGREQFF
TRBV25-1	NA	TRBJ2-7	TRBD2	TGTGCCAGCAGTATTGGCGGGGGTTACGAGCAGTACTTC	CASSIGGGYEQYF
TRBV4-3	NA	TRBJ2-3	TRBD2	TGCGCCAGCAGCCAAGATGCGGCGGGGGGACCAGATCATGACACAGATACGCAGTATTTT	CASSQDAAGGPDHDTDTQYF
TRBV11-2	once	TRBJ2-2	NA	TGTGCCAGCAGCCATCCGGTTGGCACCGGGGAGCTGTTTTTT	CASSHPVGTGELFF
TRBV7-9	NA	TRBJ2-1	NA	TGTGCCAGCCTTTTTTCAGGGACTCCGAGCAATGAGCAGTTCTTC	CASLFSGTPSNEQFF
TRBV10-3	NA	TRBJ2-7	NA	TGTGCCATCAGTGAGTCAGTTGGGCAGATCTACGAGCAGTACTTC	CAISESVGQIYEQYF
TRBV6-5	NA	TRBJ2-1	TRBD2	TGTGCCAGCAGTTACACTGGGGGGGGAAACCATGAGCAGTTCTTC	CASSYTGGGNHEQFF
TRBV25-1	NA	TRBJ2-2	TRBD1	TGTGCCAGCGGGACAGGGGGCGGCTCCGGGGAGCTGTTTTTT	CASGTGGGSGELFF
TRBV7-2	once	TRBJ2-2	TRBD2	TGTGCCAGCAGCCGACTAGCGCCGAACACCGGGGAGCTGTTTTTT	CASSRLAPNTGELFF